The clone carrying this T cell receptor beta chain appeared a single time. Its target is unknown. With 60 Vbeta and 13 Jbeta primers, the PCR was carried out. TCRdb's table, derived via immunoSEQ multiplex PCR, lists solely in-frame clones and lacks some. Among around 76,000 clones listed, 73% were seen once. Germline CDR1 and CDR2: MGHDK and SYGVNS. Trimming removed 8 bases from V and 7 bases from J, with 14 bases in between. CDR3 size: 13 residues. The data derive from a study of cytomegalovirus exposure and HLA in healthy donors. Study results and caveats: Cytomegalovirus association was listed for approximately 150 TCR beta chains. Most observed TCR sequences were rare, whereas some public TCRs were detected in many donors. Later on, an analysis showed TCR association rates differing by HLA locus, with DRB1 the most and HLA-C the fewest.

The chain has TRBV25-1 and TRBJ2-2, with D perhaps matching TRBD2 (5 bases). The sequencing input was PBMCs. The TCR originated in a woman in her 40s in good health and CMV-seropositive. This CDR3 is CASEGGSGGELFF. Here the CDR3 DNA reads TGTGCCAGCGAAGGAGGTTCGGGCGGGGAGCTGTTTTTT.